Following are 29 T cell receptor beta chains from one sample sequenced in a study of spatial heterogeneity in lung cancer. The time point was: sample taken at primary tumor resection. TCRdb processed the 5' RACE reads anew with MiXCR; each CDR3 protein has one entry. The data contain about 27,000 distinct CDR3 sequences, roughly 6.9% of them singletons. The study's findings and limits: Counts of expanded alpha and beta TCRs within tumors tracked the tumor nonsynonymous mutation count.

Antigen specificity for these receptors is unknown. Sequenced here: lung tumor tissue, sampled at surgery. These receptors were collected from a male donor with early-stage non-small cell lung cancer.

This clonotype was detected many times. The V gene is TRBV5-1, the J gene TRBJ1-2; D is unclear. Trimming left V 0 bases short and J 1 base short, with 7 bases between. This CDR3 comprises 14 residues. Germline lookup yields CDR1 SGHRS and CDR2 YFSETQ. CDR3 sequence: CASSLESVNYGYTF. The DNA for the CDR3 is TGCGCCAGCAGCTTGGAATCAGTTAACTATGGCTACACCTTC.

This clonotype turned up a few times. The chain carries TRBV6-9 and TRBJ2-1; D possibly corresponds to TRBD1 (6 bases). The CDR3 runs to 18 residues. V dropped 1 base and J dropped 2 bases, with 18 bases sitting between them. Germline CDR1 and CDR2: MNHGY and SVAAGI. The CDR3 DNA reads TGTGCCAGCAGTTATTTCGCCGCCAGGGGCGTACCCTACAATGAGCAGTTCTTC. Translation gives CASSYFAARGVPYNEQFF.

This sequence joins TRBV5-4 and TRBJ2-2, with 9 bases fitting TRBD2. V lost 5 bases and J lost 6; bases outside the gene matches: 2. Germline V gene sequence: CDR1 SGHNT, CDR2 YYREEE (reference sequence). The CDR3 is 13 residues long. The CDR3 DNA reads as TGTGCCAGCAGACGGACTAGCGCCGGGGAGCTGTTTTTT. Translating it yields CASRRTSAGELFF. The whole variable domain, remainder taken from reference TRBV5-4 and TRBJ2-2, is ETGVTQSPTHLIKTRGQQVTLRCSSQSGHNTVSWYQQALGQGPQFIFQYYREEENGRGNFPPRFSGLQFPNYSSELNVNALELDDSALYLCASRRTSAGELFFGEGSRLTVL.

Only a few counts were recorded for this clonotype. V usage is TRBV2 and J usage is TRBJ2-1; weak D call: TRBD2 (5 bases). Germline V CDR1 and CDR2: SNHLY, FYNNEI. Deletions cut 4 bases from V and 7 bases from J, with 11 bases between. There are 13 residues in the CDR3. The CDR3 DNA reads as TGTGCCAGCAGTGGGAGGTTGAGGAATGAGCAGTTCTTC. As protein: CASSGRLRNEQFF.

This chain links TRBV20-1 with TRBJ1-1, with TRBD1 identical over 10 bases. In germline, CDR1 is DFQATT, CDR2 SNEGSKA (reference sequence). V shed 6 bases, J shed 5 bases, and the junction held 15 bases outside the gene matches. The CDR3 has 16 residues. The CDR3 DNA sequence: TGCAGTGCCCACCCCCCCCTGACAGGGGGCAGGACTGAAGCTTTCTTT. This sequence encodes CSAHPPLTGGRTEAFF.

This clonotype was detected a few times. The rearrangement joins TRBV5-5 to TRBJ2-5; the D call may be TRBD1 or TRBD2 (6 bases each). Looked up from germline, CDR1 is SGHKS and CDR2 is YYEKEE (reference sequence). The CDR3 is 16 residues long. The V gene lost 2 bases and the J gene lost 5 bases, with 19 bases spanning the gap. The CDR3 nucleotides are TGTGCCAGCAGCTTTAACGTCGGGGGCCTCGGGGAGACCCAGTACTTC. Amino acid sequence: CASSFNVGGLGETQYF.

This clonotype was counted ten times or more. The chain is built from TRBV24-1 and TRBJ1-2; 7 positions agree with TRBD1. From germline, CDR1 is KGHDR and CDR2 SFDVKD. V trimming: 4 bases; J trimming: 4 bases; junction bases outside the gene matches: 8. CDR3 length: 15 amino acids. This chain's CDR3 is CATSDPGTAAYGYTF. In DNA, the CDR3 is TGTGCCACCAGTGACCCCGGGACAGCCGCCTATGGCTACACCTTC.

V is TRBV12-3 or TRBV12-4 and J is TRBJ2-5, with a weak D call TRBD2 (5 bases). The CDR3 extends over 14 amino acids. V was pared by 2 bases and J by 2 bases, with 9 bases between. The CDR3 DNA reads TGTGCCAGCAGTTTATGGGAGCTTCAAGAGACCCAGTACTTC. This codes for CASSLWELQETQYF.

This clonotype was observed a handful of times. This chain connects TRBV28 to TRBJ1-6, with D tentatively TRBD1 (5 bases). V lost 5 bases to trimming and J lost 13 bases, with 15 bases between them. Germline V CDR1 and CDR2: MDHEN, SYDVKM. This CDR3 has 13 residues. CDR3 amino acids: CASSAHPGAPLHF. The CDR3 DNA reads as TGTGCCAGCAGTGCCCATCCTGGGGCGCCCCTCCACTTT.

The table lists this clonotype with many counts. The chain uses TRBV20-1 and TRBJ2-1; D remains ambiguous. This CDR3 comprises 13 residues. CDR1 and CDR2 from the germline V gene are DFQATT and SNEGSKA (reference sequence). Trimming cost V 6 bases and J 0 bases, with 9 bases left between them. CDR3 sequence: CSAQQNSYNEQFF. DNA for the CDR3: TGCAGTGCCCAACAGAACTCCTACAATGAGCAGTTCTTC.

This clonotype showed up many times. For the CDR3, the DNA is TGCAGCGTTGAGGGCCATCCCTACAATGAGCAGTTCTTC. Protein sequence: CSVEGHPYNEQFF. The rearrangement uses TRBV29-1 and TRBJ2-1; the D is unclear. Deletions cut 3 bases from V and 2 bases from J, with 8 bases between. This CDR3 has 13 residues. Per the germline V gene, CDR1 is SQVTM and CDR2 is ANQGSEA.

This clonotype was seen repeatedly, ten times or more. J is TRBJ1-5 and V is TRBV4-2; TRBD1 matches 11 bases. V dropped 1 base and J dropped 6; count of bases not matched to a gene: 11. This CDR3 spans 18 amino acids. Per the germline V gene, CDR1 is LGHNA and CDR2 is YNFKEQ. Written as DNA, the CDR3 is TGTGCCAGCAGCCAAGGAACCCTAGGACAGGGGGCGTTTCAGCCCCAGCATTTT. This encodes CASSQGTLGQGAFQPQHF.

This clonotype was found many times. This sequence joins TRBV24-1 and TRBJ2-3; 9 bases line up with TRBD1. The CDR3 has 16 residues. With 4 bases clipped from V and 0 bases from J, the junction kept 4 bases outside the gene matches. Germline V lookup: CDR1 KGHDR, CDR2 SFDVKD. This CDR3 is CATSDRTGDSTDTQYF. The CDR3 DNA follows: TGTGCCACCAGTGACCGGACAGGGGATAGCACAGATACGCAGTATTTT.

In its sample, this clonotype was seen many times. The V and J genes are TRBV10-3 and TRBJ2-5; 10 bases agree with TRBD2. Losses at the gene ends were 4 bases for V and 1 base for J; bases not matched to a gene: 3. The V gene's germline CDR1 is ENHRY and CDR2 SYGVKD. CDR3 length equals 15 residues. CDR3 amino acids: CAISGSSGSQETQYF. The CDR3 DNA reads as TGTGCCATCAGTGGCTCTAGCGGGAGCCAAGAGACCCAGTACTTC.

This rearrangement joins TRBV19 to TRBJ2-7; tentatively, D is TRBD1 (6 bases). This CDR3 comprises 18 residues. Germline V gene lookup returns CDR1 LNHDA and CDR2 SQIVND (reference sequence). Trimming removed 4 bases from V and 0 bases from J, with 22 bases in between. The CDR3 is CASSTTGKGGLSSYEQYF. CDR3 bases: TGTGCCAGTAGTACAACAGGGAAAGGAGGATTAAGCTCCTACGAGCAGTACTTC. The full variable domain, rest sourced from reference TRBV19 and TRBJ2-7, is DGGITQSPKYLFRKEGQNVTLSCEQNLNHDAMYWYRQDPGQGLRLIYYSQIVNDFQKGDIAEGYSVSREKKESFPLTVTSAQKNPTAFYLCASSTTGKGGLSSYEQYFGPGTRLTVT.

By frequency in the sample, this clonotype is medium-sized. The V gene is TRBV20-1, the J gene TRBJ2-5; 8 bases fit TRBD2. The length of the CDR3 is 14 residues. The germline CDR1 and CDR2 sequences are DFQATT and SNEGSKA (reference sequence). J lost 5 bases, V lost 3 bases, and 8 bases had no gene match. CDR3 loop: CSASQGAGAETQYF. CDR3 coding DNA: TGCAGTGCTAGTCAGGGAGCGGGAGCGGAGACCCAGTACTTC.

This clonotype was observed a few times. This rearrangement joins TRBV19 to TRBJ2-7; D is uncertain. Germline V gene lookup returns CDR1 LNHDA and CDR2 SQIVND (reference sequence). The CDR3 has 9 amino acids. The DNA for the CDR3 is TGTAAAGCAGACTACGAGCAGTACTTC. It specifies CKADYEQYF.

This clonotype was seen more than once but under ten times. The rearrangement joins TRBV7-2 to TRBJ2-3, with 7 bases aligning to TRBD2. The CDR3 totals 18 residues. With V trimmed by 7 bases and J by 1 base, 17 bases remained unmatched. Germline-derived CDR1 and CDR2 are SGHTA and FQGNSA. The CDR3 loop reads CASTLAYSGGGRTDTQYF. The CDR3 region has the DNA TGTGCCAGCACCCTAGCTTACTCGGGGGGAGGCCGCACAGATACGCAGTATTTT.

This clonotype has a count of ten or more. The rearrangement joins TRBV27 to TRBJ1-1; 7 bases line up with TRBD1. This CDR3 has 16 amino acids. Trimming at V came to 0 bases and at J to 8 bases, leaving 12 bases not matched to a gene. Germline CDR1 reads MNHEY; CDR2 reads SMNVEV (reference sequence). The CDR3 here is CASSLSGTAVVREAFF. The CDR3 region has the DNA TGTGCCAGCAGTTTATCCGGGACAGCGGTGGTTCGAGAAGCTTTCTTT.

The gene calls are TRBV7-2 and TRBJ1-5; no firm D call. CDR1 and CDR2 from the germline V gene are SGHTA and FQGNSA. The CDR3 loop spans 14 amino acids. Trimming took 2 bases from V and 4 from J, leaving 9 bases between them. CDR3 DNA sequence: TGTGCCAGCAGCTTACAAGTTGAGAATCAGCCCCAGCATTTT. Encoded protein: CASSLQVENQPQHF.

The rearrangement joins TRBV28 to TRBJ1-5; perhaps TRBD1 as D (5 bases). V lost 5 bases and J 9 bases, leaving 26 bases between the germline ends. The V gene's germline CDR1 is MDHEN and CDR2 SYDVKM. The CDR3 sequence is 17 residues long. DNA of the CDR3: TGTGCCAGCAGTGAAGCCGGGGGACGCCCGGACCTACGGCCCCAGCATTTT. Translating gives CASSEAGGRPDLRPQHF.

The chain employs TRBV6-5 and TRBJ2-3; D not certain. Germline assignment: CDR1 MNHEY and CDR2 SVGAGI. The germline V and J ends were trimmed by 7 bases and 4 bases, with 9 bases remaining between them. The CDR3 is made up of 12 amino acids. CDR3 loop: CASNSQSDTQYF. The CDR3 DNA sequence: TGTGCCAGCAACAGCCAGTCAGATACGCAGTATTTT.

This clonotype was detected ten times or more. A much more abundant neighbour one base away suggests this may be a read error. V usage is TRBV14 and J usage is TRBJ1-1; D uncertain. V was trimmed by 4 bases and J by 0 bases, leaving 6 bases between them. The germline V gene has CDR1 SGHDN and CDR2 FVKESK. This CDR3 is built from 13 residues. The CDR3 nucleotides are TGTGCCAGCAGCCGGACGTTGAACACTGAAGCTTTCTTT. Its protein is CASSRTLNTEAFF.

The chain couples TRBV28 to TRBJ2-6; D tentatively reads TRBD1 or TRBD2 (5 bases each). The germline V and J ends were trimmed by 4 bases and 2 bases, with 9 bases remaining between them. Germline assignment: CDR1 MDHEN and CDR2 SYDVKM. This CDR3 comprises 15 residues. The CDR3 DNA is TGTGCCAGCAGTTCAGGGACGGCTGGGGCCAACGTCCTGACTTTC. It is translated as CASSSGTAGANVLTF.

This clonotype appeared many times. V gene TRBV20-1 combines with J gene TRBJ2-7, with 9 bases aligning to TRBD2. This CDR3 has 17 amino acids. V shed 5 bases and J 0 bases; nucleotides not matched to a gene: 14. Looked up from germline, CDR1 is DFQATT and CDR2 is SNEGSKA (reference sequence). This CDR3 is CSAASLAGSILSYEQYF. In DNA form, the CDR3 reads TGCAGTGCTGCTAGCCTAGCGGGATCAATCCTCTCCTACGAGCAGTACTTC.

Many counts were recorded for this clonotype. The chain joins TRBV15 to TRBJ1-5, with 7 bases lining up with TRBD1. Germline V gene sequence: CDR1 LNHNV, CDR2 YYDKDF (reference sequence). V lost 3 bases, J lost 7 bases, and 6 bases stayed unmatched. This CDR3 region has 14 residues. DNA of the CDR3: TGTGCCACCAGCAGGGCAGGGGGTTCGCAGCCCCAGCATTTT. The encoded protein is CATSRAGGSQPQHF.

This clonotype was detected only a few times. The chain couples TRBV12-3 or TRBV12-4 to TRBJ2-5; tentatively, D is TRBD2 (6 bases). V lost 6 bases and J lost 4, with 15 bases in between. The CDR3 is 14 residues long. CDR3 nucleotide sequence: TGTGCCAGCAGCCCTGACTCCGGGGGAGAGACCCAGTACTTC. This encodes CASSPDSGGETQYF.

This clonotype occurred many times. This chain uses TRBV7-9 with TRBJ1-5; D remains unclear. V lost 4 bases to trimming and J lost 5 bases, with 9 bases between them. The CDR3 contains 13 residues. Germline CDR1 reads SEHNR; CDR2 reads FQNEAQ (reference sequence). CDR3 residues: CASSSSGDQPQHF. DNA of the CDR3: TGTGCCAGCAGCTCGTCCGGGGATCAGCCCCAGCATTTT.

At least ten counts were recorded for this clonotype. The rearrangement uses TRBV7-9 and TRBJ1-5, with TRBD1 matching over 9 bases. CDR1 is SEHNR, CDR2 FQNEAQ, per germline (reference sequence). With V trimmed by 4 bases and J by 7 bases, 5 bases remained unmatched. The CDR3 extends over 14 amino acids. CDR3 residues: CASSSDRGWQPQHF. CDR3 DNA: TGTGCCAGCAGCTCGGACAGGGGTTGGCAGCCCCAGCATTTT.